The 24 T cell receptor beta chains below come from one sample, sequenced in a study of T-cell memory formation after mild COVID-19. TCRdb itself ran the 5' RACE reads through MiXCR, one entry per CDR3 protein. The sample holds 55,000 to 75,000 distinct CDR3 sequences; approximately 30% are singletons and the top ten take approximately 39%. The sample was PBMCs or a T cell subset sorted from them (not recorded which). The source is a man aged 18-30 years who had mild COVID-19 (a few samples of this study predate the infection). Cell type and time point are not known.

This clonotype turned up a few times. This chain joins TRBV21-1 and TRBJ2-5; the table's D gene call, TRBD1, was not cross checked with the DNA. TRBV21-1 is assigned pseudogene status. The CDR3 is 14 residues long. This CDR3 is CASRDRGRGETQYF. DNA for the CDR3: TGTGCCAGCAGAGACAGGGGGCGCGGGGAGACCCAGTACTTC.

This chain joins TRBV4-1 and TRBJ2-1; D is unclear. The CDR3 runs to 13 residues. CDR1 and CDR2 (germline): MGHRA, YSYEKL. V gave up 4 bases and J gave up 9 bases, with 13 bases separating them. The CDR3 loop reads CASSPHLGTEQFF. In DNA, the CDR3 is TGCGCCAGCAGCCCCCACCTAGGCACTGAGCAGTTCTTC.

This rearrangement joins TRBV12-3 or TRBV12-4 to TRBJ2-3; 8 positions agree with TRBD1. Trimming cost V 3 bases and J 2 bases; bases outside gene matches: 4. This CDR3 region has 15 residues. CDR3 residues: CASSFEGQDTDTQYF. CDR3 DNA sequence: TGTGCCAGCAGTTTCGAGGGACAGGACACAGATACGCAGTATTTT.

The chain recombines TRBV7-9 with TRBJ2-3; 12 bases match TRBD2. This CDR3 has 16 amino acids. Germline trimming cut 6 bases from V and 2 bases from J; bases unmatched to any gene: 6. CDR1 is SEHNR, CDR2 FQNEAQ, per germline (reference sequence). CDR3 region: CASRRTSGEATDTQYF. In nucleotides, the CDR3 is TGTGCCAGCAGAAGGACTAGCGGGGAGGCCACAGATACGCAGTATTTT.

This clonotype was detected only a few times. The V and J genes are TRBV20-1 and TRBJ2-1; 8 bases agree with TRBD1. Germline V gene sequence: CDR1 DFQATT, CDR2 SNEGSKA (reference sequence). This CDR3 is 16 amino acids long. V was pared by 3 bases and J by 0 bases, with 7 bases of the junction left unmatched. The CDR3 region has the DNA TGCAGTGCTAGGGCGTGGGACAGGAGCTCCTACAATGAGCAGTTCTTC. Translating gives CSARAWDRSSYNEQFF.

This clonotype was detected a few times. The chain is built from TRBV28 and TRBJ2-3; D ambiguous. In germline, CDR1 is MDHEN, CDR2 SYDVKM. V shed 6 bases and J shed 1 base, with 5 bases lying between them. The CDR3 has 12 amino acids. CDR3 bases: TGTGCCAGCAGCTACCGCACAGATACGCAGTATTTT. It encodes CASSYRTDTQYF.

V gene TRBV6-2 or TRBV6-3 combines with J gene TRBJ1-1; D is ambiguous. The germline V and J ends were trimmed by 2 bases and 4 bases, with 11 bases remaining between them. The germline V gene has CDR1 MNHEY and CDR2 SVGEGT. This CDR3 is built from 14 residues. CDR3 protein: CASSYAGFGTEAFF. The CDR3, as DNA: TGTGCCAGCAGTTACGCGGGATTCGGCACTGAAGCTTTCTTT.

This chain connects TRBV18 to TRBJ2-7; D is uncertain. Trimming stripped 4 bases from V and 2 bases from J, with 3 bases between. CDR3 length: 11 amino acids. Germline values: CDR1 KGHSH, CDR2 LQKENI. CDR3 sequence reads: CASSRAYEQYF. DNA for the CDR3: TGTGCCAGCTCACGCGCCTACGAGCAGTACTTC. Full variable domain (outside the CDR3, taken from reference TRBV18 and TRBJ2-7): NAGVMQNPRHLVRRRGQEARLRCSPMKGHSHVYWYRQLPEEGLKFMVYLQKENIIDESGMPKERFSAEFPKEGPSILRIQQVVRGDSAAYFCASSRAYEQYFGPGTRLTVT.

This clonotype was counted only a few times. This sequence joins TRBV7-9 and TRBJ1-2; D remains ambiguous. The CDR3 is 15 residues long. Trimming pared 1 base from V and 4 bases from J, leaving 13 bases between. Looked up from germline, CDR1 is SEHNR and CDR2 is FQNEAQ (reference sequence). The CDR3 DNA follows: TGTGCCAGCAGCTTAGAAGGGCAGGACGGCTATGGCTACACCTTC. As protein: CASSLEGQDGYGYTF.

J is TRBJ1-1 and V is TRBV5-6; D perhaps matches TRBD1 (5 bases). This CDR3 has 13 amino acids. Germline V gives CDR1 SGHDT, CDR2 YYEEEE. Trimming took 0 bases from V and 6 from J, leaving 9 bases between them. CDR3 nucleotide sequence: TGTGCCAGCAGCTTGGGGGGGATCGCTGAAGCTTTCTTT. Encoded protein: CASSLGGIAEAFF.

In this sample, this clonotype turned up a few times. This sequence joins TRBV27 and TRBJ2-3, with 7 bases that match TRBD2. CDR1 is MNHEY and CDR2 is SMNVEV in the germline V gene (reference sequence). The CDR3 loop spans 14 amino acids. The V gene end was trimmed by 2 bases and the J gene end by 6 bases; junction bases not matched to a gene: 5. In DNA form, the CDR3 reads TGTGCCAGCAGTTTAACGGGGGGATGGGATACGCAGTATTTT. The encoded protein is CASSLTGGWDTQYF.

This clonotype was observed once. The chain recombines TRBV30 with TRBJ2-1; no clear D. Trimming shortened V by 0 bases and J by 5 bases, and 8 bases separated the two germline ends. Per the germline V gene, CDR1 is GTSNPN and CDR2 is SVGIG (reference sequence). The CDR3 is made up of 13 amino acids. CDR3 bases: TGTGCCTGGAGTGTTGCCTACCACAATGAGCAGTTCTTC. Amino acids: CAWSVAYHNEQFF. The full variable domain, rest sourced from reference TRBV30 and TRBJ2-1, is SQTIHQWPATLVQPVGSPLSLECTVEGTSNPNLYWYRQAAGRGLQLLFYSVGIGQISSEVPQNLSASRPQDRQFILSSKKLLLSDSGFYLCAWSVAYHNEQFFGPGTRLTVL.

This chain joins TRBV6-5 and TRBJ1-2; D is unresolved. CDR1 and CDR2 (germline): MNHEY, SVGAGI. The CDR3 consists of 14 residues. Trimming removed 2 bases at V and 3 bases at J, with 10 bases between. The CDR3 sequence is CASSYTKRDYGYTF. The CDR3 region has the DNA TGTGCCAGCAGTTACACAAAAAGGGACTATGGCTACACCTTC.

The V gene is TRBV7-9, the J gene TRBJ1-2; 7 nucleotides agree with TRBD1. Germline values: CDR1 SEHNR, CDR2 FQNEAQ (reference sequence). V shed 5 bases and J 2 bases; nucleotides not matched to a gene: 8. The CDR3 extends over 15 amino acids. CDR3 DNA: TGTGCCAGCAGCGTCCCGGGACAGAGAAACTATGGCTACACCTTC. The encoded protein is CASSVPGQRNYGYTF.

The rearrangement links TRBV5-1 to TRBJ2-1, with D perhaps being TRBD1 or TRBD2 (5 bases each). The J call may be faulty, since TRBJ2-5 better matches the DNA end. Germline values: CDR1 SGHRS, CDR2 YFSETQ. This CDR3 contains 15 residues. The CDR3: CASSLPGLVEETQYF. The DNA of the CDR3 is TGCGCCAGCAGCTTGCCGGGGCTAGTAGAAGAGACCCAGTACTTC.

The chain employs TRBV7-6 and TRBJ2-3; D remains ambiguous. The CDR3 has 17 amino acids. V was shortened by 1 base and J by 3 bases, with 17 bases between the two germline ends. Germline CDR1 reads SGHVS; CDR2 reads FNYEAQ. The CDR3 bases are TGTGCCAGCAGCTTAGAGCTCGGCCTCGATCCTACAGATACGCAGTATTTT. Protein product: CASSLELGLDPTDTQYF.

This clonotype was observed many times. The chain couples TRBV7-3 to TRBJ2-6, with D possibly TRBD1 on 6 matching bases. CDR1 SGHTA and CDR2 FQGTGA come from the germline V gene. The CDR3 length is 16 residues. The V end lost 5 bases, the J end lost 2 bases, and 13 bases lay between the germline ends. Here the CDR3 reads CASSTQQGPGANVLTF. The CDR3 DNA reads as TGTGCCAGCAGCACCCAACAGGGCCCTGGGGCCAACGTCCTGACTTTC.

Only a few counts were recorded for this clonotype. The rearrangement uses TRBV7-3 and TRBJ2-2; 10 nucleotides match TRBD1. This CDR3 is 18 amino acids long. The J segment lost 6 bases and the V segment lost 4 bases, leaving 14 bases of the junction unmatched. From germline, CDR1 is SGHTA and CDR2 FQGTGA. This CDR3 is CASSSYPWTGGRAGELFF. The DNA for the CDR3 is TGTGCCAGCAGCTCCTACCCATGGACAGGGGGGAGGGCCGGGGAGCTGTTTTTT.

This sequence joins TRBV21-1 and TRBJ2-5; TRBD1 was called by the table and not checked on the DNA. TRBV21-1 is a recognized pseudogene. This CDR3 is 12 amino acids long. The CDR3, as DNA: TGTGCCCGACGGGGACAAGAAGAGACCCAGTACTTC. It yields the protein CARRGQEETQYF.

The chain employs TRBV24-1 and TRBJ2-1; TRBD1 or TRBD2 may be the D gene (5 bases each). Germline CDR1 and CDR2: KGHDR and SFDVKD. CDR3 length equals 14 residues. Trimming cost V 5 bases and J 6 bases, with 13 bases left between them. CDR3 coding DNA: TGTGCCACCAGTGGGAAAGGGACGAGCAATGAGCAGTTCTTC. Protein: CATSGKGTSNEQFF.

V gene TRBV7-9 combines with J gene TRBJ1-1; no firm D call. V was clipped by 11 bases and J by 4 bases, with 11 bases between them. CDR1 is SEHNR, CDR2 FQNEAQ, per germline (reference sequence). This CDR3 has 11 amino acids. CDR3 protein: CALARGTEAFF. CDR3 in DNA: TGTGCCCTGGCGCGGGGCACTGAAGCTTTCTTT.

This chain connects TRBV20-1 to TRBJ2-5, with D tentatively TRBD1 (6 bases). The CDR3 has 15 amino acids. Germline CDR1 and CDR2: DFQATT and SNEGSKA (reference sequence). Trimming removed 6 bases from V and 1 base from J, with 18 bases in between. This CDR3 is CSASFEGVAQETQYF. CDR3 nucleotides: TGCAGTGCCTCCTTTGAGGGGGTTGCCCAAGAGACCCAGTACTTC.

This sequence joins TRBV27 and TRBJ1-1, with a tentative D call TRBD1 (5 bases). The germline V gene has CDR1 MNHEY and CDR2 SMNVEV (reference sequence). The CDR3 length is 16 residues. V lost 0 bases to trimming and J lost 7 bases, with 18 bases between them. CDR3 amino acids: CASSLSMGPGGGEAFF. The CDR3 DNA reads TGTGCCAGCAGTTTATCGATGGGCCCAGGCGGGGGTGAAGCTTTCTTT.

This clonotype occurred a few times. This chain links TRBV5-1 with TRBJ1-3; 11 bases map to TRBD1. V lost 3 bases, J lost 0 bases, and 2 bases stayed unmatched. Per the germline V gene, CDR1 is SGHRS and CDR2 is YFSETQ. CDR3 length equals 16 residues. CDR3 loop: CASSWTGGTSGNTIYF. The DNA of the CDR3 is TGCGCCAGCAGCTGGACAGGGGGCACCTCTGGAAACACCATATATTTT.